The TCR beta chain under discussion was sequenced for a study of shared clonotypes between healthy human individuals. Background on the study: There were three CD4 naive, three CD4 memory, two CD8 naive and one CD8 memory plates per donor.

The method was immunoSEQ multiplex PCR; TCRdb's version includes in-frame clones alone and lacks a portion of them. The table includes 2 million to 2.5 million clones, approximately 90% detected once. Trimming stripped 8 bases from V and 2 bases from J, with 19 bases between. This CDR3 comprises 15 residues. The germline V gene has CDR1 SGHTA and CDR2 FQGNSA. The TCR comes from a man between 18 and 35 years old in good health. Some clones in this sample may be carry-over from other donors' samples. The chain is built from TRBV7-2 and TRBJ2-7, with D possibly TRBD1 on 5 matching bases. The sample was naive CD4+ T cells from PBMCs. Subset described: CD45RA+ positively selected. The CDR3 here is CASLGRGLPPYEQYF. CDR3 sequence (DNA): TGTGCCAGCCTCGGAAGGGGCCTTCCACCCTACGAGCAGTACTTC.